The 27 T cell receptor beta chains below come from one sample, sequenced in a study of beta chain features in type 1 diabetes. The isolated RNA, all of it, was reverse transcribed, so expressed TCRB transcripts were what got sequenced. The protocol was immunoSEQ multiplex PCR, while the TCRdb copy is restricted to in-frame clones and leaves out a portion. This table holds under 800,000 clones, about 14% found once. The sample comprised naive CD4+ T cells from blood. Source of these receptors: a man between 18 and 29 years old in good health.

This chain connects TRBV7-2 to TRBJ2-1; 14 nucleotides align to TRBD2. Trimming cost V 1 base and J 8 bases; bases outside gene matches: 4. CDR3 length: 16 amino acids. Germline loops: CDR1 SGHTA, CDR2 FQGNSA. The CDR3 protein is CASSLEGLAGVYEQFF. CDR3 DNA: TGTGCCAGCAGCTTAGAGGGACTAGCGGGAGTCTATGAGCAGTTCTTC.

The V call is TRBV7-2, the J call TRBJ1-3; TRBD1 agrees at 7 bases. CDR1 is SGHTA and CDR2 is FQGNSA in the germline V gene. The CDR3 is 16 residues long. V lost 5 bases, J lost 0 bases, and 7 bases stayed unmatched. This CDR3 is CASSRTTGDSGNTIYF. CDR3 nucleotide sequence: TGTGCCAGCAGCAGAACCACAGGGGACTCTGGAAACACCATATATTTT.

The CDR3: CASSVLAGAYEQYF. In nucleotides, the CDR3 is TGTGCCAGCAGCGTACTAGCGGGGGCCTACGAGCAGTACTTC. This chain connects TRBV11-2 to TRBJ2-7, with TRBD2 identical over 11 bases. Per germline, CDR1 SGHAT and CDR2 FQNNGV. The ends lost 5 bases at V and 2 bases at J; junction bases unmatched: 2. The CDR3 spans 14 residues.

The CDR3 loop is CAISESASGGSTDTQYF. Written as DNA, the CDR3 is TGTGCCATCAGTGAGTCCGCTAGCGGGGGCAGCACAGATACGCAGTATTTT. The chain employs TRBV10-3 and TRBJ2-3; 10 bases are shared with TRBD2. Germline V gene lookup returns CDR1 ENHRY and CDR2 SYGVKD. The CDR3 consists of 17 residues. Losses at the gene ends were 0 bases for V and 0 bases for J; bases not matched to a gene: 3.

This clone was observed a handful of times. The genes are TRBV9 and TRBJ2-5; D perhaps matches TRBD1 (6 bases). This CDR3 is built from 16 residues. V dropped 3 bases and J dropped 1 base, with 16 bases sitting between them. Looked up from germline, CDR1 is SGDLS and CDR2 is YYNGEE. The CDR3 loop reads CASSGTGMGTQETQYF. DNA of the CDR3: TGTGCCAGCAGCGGAACAGGGATGGGTACCCAAGAGACCCAGTACTTC.

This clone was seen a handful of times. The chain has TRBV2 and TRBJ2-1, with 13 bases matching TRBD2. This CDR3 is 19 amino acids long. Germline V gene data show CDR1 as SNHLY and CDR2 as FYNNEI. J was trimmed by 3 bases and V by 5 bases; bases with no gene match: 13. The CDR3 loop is CASSKNAPGLAGLYNEQFF. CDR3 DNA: TGTGCCAGCAGTAAAAACGCCCCGGGACTAGCGGGACTCTACAATGAGCAGTTCTTC. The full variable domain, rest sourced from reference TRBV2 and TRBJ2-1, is EPEVTQTPSHQVTQMGQEVILRCVPISNHLYFYWYRQILGQKVEFLVSFYNNEISEKSEIFDDQFSVERPDGSNFTLKIRSTKLEDSAMYFCASSKNAPGLAGLYNEQFFGPGTRLTVL.

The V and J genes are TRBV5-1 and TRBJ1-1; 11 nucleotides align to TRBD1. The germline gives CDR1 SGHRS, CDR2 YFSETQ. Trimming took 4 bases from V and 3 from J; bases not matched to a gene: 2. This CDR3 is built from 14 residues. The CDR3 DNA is TGCGCCAGCAGCCCGGACAGGGGGCACACTGAAGCTTTCTTT. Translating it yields CASSPDRGHTEAFF.

CDR3 nucleotides: TGTGCCACCGGAAAGTTAGGCTACGAGCAGTACTTC. It translates to CATGKLGYEQYF. The genes are TRBV15 and TRBJ2-7; no definite D call. In germline, CDR1 is LNHNV, CDR2 YYDKDF (reference sequence). Deletions cut 8 bases from V and 3 bases from J, with 11 bases between. The CDR3 covers 12 residues.

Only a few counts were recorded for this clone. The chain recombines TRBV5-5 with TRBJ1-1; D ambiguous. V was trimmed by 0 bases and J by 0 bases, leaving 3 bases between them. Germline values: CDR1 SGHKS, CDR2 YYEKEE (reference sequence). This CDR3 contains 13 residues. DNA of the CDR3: TGTGCCAGCAGCTTGGTTGTGAACACTGAAGCTTTCTTT. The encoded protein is CASSLVVNTEAFF. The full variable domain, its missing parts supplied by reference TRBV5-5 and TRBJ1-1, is DAGVTQSPTHLIKTRGQQVTLRCSPISGHKSVSWYQQVLGQGPQFIFQYYEKEERGRGNFPDRFSARQFPNYSSELNVNALLLGDSALYLCASSLVVNTEAFFGQGTRLTVV.

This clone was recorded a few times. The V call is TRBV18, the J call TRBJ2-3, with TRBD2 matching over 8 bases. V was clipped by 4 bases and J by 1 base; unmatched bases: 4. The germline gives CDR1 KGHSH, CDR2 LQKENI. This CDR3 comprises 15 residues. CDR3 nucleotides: TGTGCCAGCTCACGGGATAGCGGGGGCACAGATACGCAGTATTTT. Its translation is CASSRDSGGTDTQYF.

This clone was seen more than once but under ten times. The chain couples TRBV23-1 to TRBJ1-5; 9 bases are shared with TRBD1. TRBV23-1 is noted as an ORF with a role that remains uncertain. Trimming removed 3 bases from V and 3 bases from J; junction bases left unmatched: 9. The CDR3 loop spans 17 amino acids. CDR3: CASSQRSRDRDNQPQHF. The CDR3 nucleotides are TGCGCCAGCAGTCAGAGAAGCCGGGACAGGGACAATCAGCCCCAGCATTTT.

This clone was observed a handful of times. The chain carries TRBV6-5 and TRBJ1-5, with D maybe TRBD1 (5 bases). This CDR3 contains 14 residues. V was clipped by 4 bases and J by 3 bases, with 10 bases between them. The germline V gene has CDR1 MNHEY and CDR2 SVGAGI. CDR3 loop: CASSSQGFNQPQHF. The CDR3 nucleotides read TGTGCCAGCAGTTCGCAGGGATTCAATCAGCCCCAGCATTTT.

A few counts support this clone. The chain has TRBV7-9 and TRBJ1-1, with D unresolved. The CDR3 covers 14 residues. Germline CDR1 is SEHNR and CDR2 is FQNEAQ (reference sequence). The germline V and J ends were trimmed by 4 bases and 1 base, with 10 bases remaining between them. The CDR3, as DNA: TGTGCCAGCAGCTATATGACATCGAACACTGAAGCTTTCTTT. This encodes CASSYMTSNTEAFF.

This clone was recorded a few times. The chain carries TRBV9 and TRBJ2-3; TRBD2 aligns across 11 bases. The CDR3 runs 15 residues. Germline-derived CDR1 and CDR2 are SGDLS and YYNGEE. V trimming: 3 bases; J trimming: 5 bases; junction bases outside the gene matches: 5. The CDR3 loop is CASSASGGFKDTQYF. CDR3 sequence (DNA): TGTGCCAGCAGCGCTAGCGGGGGGTTTAAAGATACGCAGTATTTT. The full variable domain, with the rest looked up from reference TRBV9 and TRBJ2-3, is DSGVTQTPKHLITATGQRVTLRCSPRSGDLSVYWYQQSLDQGLQFLIQYYNGEERAKGNILERFSAQQFPDLHSELNLSSLELGDSALYFCASSASGGFKDTQYFGPGTRLTVL.

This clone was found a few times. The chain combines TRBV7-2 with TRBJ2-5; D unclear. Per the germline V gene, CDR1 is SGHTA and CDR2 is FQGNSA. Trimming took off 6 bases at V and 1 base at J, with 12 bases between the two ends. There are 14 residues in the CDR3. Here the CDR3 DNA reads TGTGCCAGCAGTTTGAGCCGGAGCCAAGAGACCCAGTACTTC. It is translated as CASSLSRSQETQYF.

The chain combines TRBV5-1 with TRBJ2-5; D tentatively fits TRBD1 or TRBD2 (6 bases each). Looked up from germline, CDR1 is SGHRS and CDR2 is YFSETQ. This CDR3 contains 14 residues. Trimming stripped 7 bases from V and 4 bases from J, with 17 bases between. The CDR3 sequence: CASGWGALGETQYF. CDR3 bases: TGCGCCAGCGGTTGGGGGGCTCTAGGAGAGACCCAGTACTTC.

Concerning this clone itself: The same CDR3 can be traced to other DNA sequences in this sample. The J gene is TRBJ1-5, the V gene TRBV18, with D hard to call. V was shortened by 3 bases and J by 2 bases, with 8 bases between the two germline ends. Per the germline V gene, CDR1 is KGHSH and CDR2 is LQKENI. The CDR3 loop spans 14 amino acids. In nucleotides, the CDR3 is TGTGCCAGCTCACCCTCTAGCGGCAATCAGCCCCAGCATTTT. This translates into CASSPSSGNQPQHF.

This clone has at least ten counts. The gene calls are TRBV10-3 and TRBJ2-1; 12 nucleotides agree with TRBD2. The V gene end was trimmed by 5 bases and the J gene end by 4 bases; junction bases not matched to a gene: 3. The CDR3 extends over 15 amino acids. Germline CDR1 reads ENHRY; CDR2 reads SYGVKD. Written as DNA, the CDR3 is TGTGCCATCAGTCCGACTAGCGGGAGATACAATGAGCAGTTCTTC. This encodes CAISPTSGRYNEQFF.

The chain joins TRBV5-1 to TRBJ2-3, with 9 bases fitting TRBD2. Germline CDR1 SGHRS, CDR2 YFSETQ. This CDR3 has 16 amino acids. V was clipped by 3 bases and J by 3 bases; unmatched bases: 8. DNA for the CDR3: TGCGCCAGCAGCTCGAGTAATAGCGGGAGAACAGATACGCAGTATTTT. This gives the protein CASSSSNSGRTDTQYF.

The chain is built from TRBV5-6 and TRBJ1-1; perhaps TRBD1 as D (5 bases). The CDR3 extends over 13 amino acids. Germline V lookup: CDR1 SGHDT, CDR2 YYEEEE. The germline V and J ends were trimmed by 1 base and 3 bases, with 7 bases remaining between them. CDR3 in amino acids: CASSLIRDTEAFF. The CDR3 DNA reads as TGTGCCAGCAGCTTGATCAGGGACACTGAAGCTTTCTTT.

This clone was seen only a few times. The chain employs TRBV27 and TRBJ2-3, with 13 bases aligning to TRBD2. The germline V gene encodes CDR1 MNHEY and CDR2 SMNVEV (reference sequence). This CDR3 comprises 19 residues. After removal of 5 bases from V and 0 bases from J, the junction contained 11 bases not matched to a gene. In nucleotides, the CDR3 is TGTGCCAGCAGTCGGACTAGCGGGAGAGTTTCCACTAGCACAGATACGCAGTATTTT. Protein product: CASSRTSGRVSTSTDTQYF.

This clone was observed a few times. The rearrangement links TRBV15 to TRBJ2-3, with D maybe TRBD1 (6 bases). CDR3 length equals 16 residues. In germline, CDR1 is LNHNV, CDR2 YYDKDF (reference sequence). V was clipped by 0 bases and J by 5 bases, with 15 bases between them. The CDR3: CATSRDLAGARDTQYF. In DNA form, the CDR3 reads TGTGCCACCAGCAGAGATCTGGCAGGGGCTAGAGATACGCAGTATTTT.

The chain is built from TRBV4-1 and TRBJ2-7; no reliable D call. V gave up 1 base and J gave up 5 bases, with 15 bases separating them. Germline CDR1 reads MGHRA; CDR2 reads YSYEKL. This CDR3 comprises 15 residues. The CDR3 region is CASSQGPDMRHEQYF. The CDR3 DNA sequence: TGCGCCAGCAGCCAAGGGCCGGATATGAGGCACGAGCAGTACTTC.

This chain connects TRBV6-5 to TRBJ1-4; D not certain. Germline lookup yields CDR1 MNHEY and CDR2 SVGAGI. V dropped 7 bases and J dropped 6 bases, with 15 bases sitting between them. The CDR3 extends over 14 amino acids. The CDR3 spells CASKPHDLYEKLFF. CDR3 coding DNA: TGTGCCAGCAAACCGCACGATTTATATGAAAAACTGTTTTTT.

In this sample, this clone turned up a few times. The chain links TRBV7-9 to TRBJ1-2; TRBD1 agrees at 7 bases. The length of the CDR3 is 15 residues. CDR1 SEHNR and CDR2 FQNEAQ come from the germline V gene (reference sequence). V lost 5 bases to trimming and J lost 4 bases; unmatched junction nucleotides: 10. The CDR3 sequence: CASSPSRQGIYGYTF. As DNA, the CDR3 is TGTGCCAGCAGCCCCAGCCGACAGGGAATCTATGGCTACACCTTC.

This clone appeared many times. CDR3 residues: CASSQSRLQETQYF. The CDR3 bases are TGCGCCAGCAGTCAATCAAGGCTCCAAGAGACCCAGTACTTC. J is TRBJ2-5 and V is TRBV23-1, with D unclear. TRBV23-1 is placed among ORFs of uncertain function. The V end lost 0 bases, the J end lost 1 base, and 6 bases lay between the germline ends. This CDR3 spans 14 amino acids.

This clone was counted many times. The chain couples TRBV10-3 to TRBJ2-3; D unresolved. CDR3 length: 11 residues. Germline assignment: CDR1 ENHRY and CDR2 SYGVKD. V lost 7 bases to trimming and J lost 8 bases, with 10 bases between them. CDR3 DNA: TGTGCCATCAAGGGCGTGGGTACGCAGTATTTT. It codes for CAIKGVGTQYF.